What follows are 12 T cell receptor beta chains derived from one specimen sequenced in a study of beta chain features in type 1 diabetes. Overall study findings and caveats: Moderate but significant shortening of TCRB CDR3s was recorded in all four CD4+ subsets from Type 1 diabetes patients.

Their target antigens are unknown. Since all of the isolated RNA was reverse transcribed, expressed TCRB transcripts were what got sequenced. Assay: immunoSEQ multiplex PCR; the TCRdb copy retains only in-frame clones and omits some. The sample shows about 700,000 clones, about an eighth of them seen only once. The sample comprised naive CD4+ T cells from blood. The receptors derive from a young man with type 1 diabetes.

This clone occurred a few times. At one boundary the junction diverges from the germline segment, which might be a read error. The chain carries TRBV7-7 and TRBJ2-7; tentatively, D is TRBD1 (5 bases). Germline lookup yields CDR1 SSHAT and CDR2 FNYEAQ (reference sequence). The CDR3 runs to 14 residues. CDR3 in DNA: TGTGCTAGCAGCTTAGGCGGCAGGGATGACGAGCAGTACTTC. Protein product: CASSLGGRDDEQYF.

The CDR3 bases are TGTGCCAGCAGCCAAGGGGCAGAAGCAGATACGCAGTATTTT. Protein sequence: CASSQGAEADTQYF. The chain is built from TRBV14 and TRBJ2-3; D gene uncertain. V lost 1 base, J lost 4 bases, and 9 bases lay in between. CDR3 length equals 14 residues. CDR1 is SGHDN, CDR2 FVKESK, per germline.

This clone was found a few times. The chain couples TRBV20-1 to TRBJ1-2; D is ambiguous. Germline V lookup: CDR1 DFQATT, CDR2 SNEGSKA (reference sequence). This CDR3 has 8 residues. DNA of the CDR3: TGCAGCTCTCGTGGCTACACCTTC. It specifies CSSRGYTF.

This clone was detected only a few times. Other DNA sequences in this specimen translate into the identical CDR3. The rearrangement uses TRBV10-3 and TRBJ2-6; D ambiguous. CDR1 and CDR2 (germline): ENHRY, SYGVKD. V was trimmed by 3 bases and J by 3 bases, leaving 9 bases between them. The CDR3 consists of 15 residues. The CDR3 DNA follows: TGTGCCATCAGTGAAGACCCTAGTGGGGCCAACGTCCTGACTTTC. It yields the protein CAISEDPSGANVLTF.

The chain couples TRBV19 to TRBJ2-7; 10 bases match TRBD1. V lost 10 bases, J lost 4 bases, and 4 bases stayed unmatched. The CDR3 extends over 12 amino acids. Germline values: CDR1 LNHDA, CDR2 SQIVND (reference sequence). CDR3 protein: CATRQGAYEQYF. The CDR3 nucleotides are TGTGCCACGCGACAGGGGGCGTACGAGCAGTACTTC.

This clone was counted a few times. CDR3 bases: TGTGCCTGGACCTTAGGACAGACGTTCGGAAACACCATATATTTT. It specifies CAWTLGQTFGNTIYF. The chain couples TRBV30 to TRBJ1-3, with a weak D call TRBD1 (6 bases). Per the germline V gene, CDR1 is GTSNPN and CDR2 is SVGIG (reference sequence). The CDR3 totals 15 residues. V gave up 4 bases and J gave up 4 bases, with 17 bases separating them.

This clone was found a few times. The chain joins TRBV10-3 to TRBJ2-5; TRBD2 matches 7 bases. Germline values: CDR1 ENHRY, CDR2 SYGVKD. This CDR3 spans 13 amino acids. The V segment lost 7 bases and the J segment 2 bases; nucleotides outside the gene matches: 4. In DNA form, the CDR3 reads TGTGCCATCACCTCGGGGGGTCAAGAGACCCAGTACTTC. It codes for CAITSGGQETQYF.

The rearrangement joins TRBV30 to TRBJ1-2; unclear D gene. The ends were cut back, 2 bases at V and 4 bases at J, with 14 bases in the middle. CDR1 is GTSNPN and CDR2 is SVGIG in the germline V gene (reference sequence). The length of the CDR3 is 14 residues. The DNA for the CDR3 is TGTGCCTGGAGTAACTCCCATAAGTCCTATGGCTACACCTTC. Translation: CAWSNSHKSYGYTF.

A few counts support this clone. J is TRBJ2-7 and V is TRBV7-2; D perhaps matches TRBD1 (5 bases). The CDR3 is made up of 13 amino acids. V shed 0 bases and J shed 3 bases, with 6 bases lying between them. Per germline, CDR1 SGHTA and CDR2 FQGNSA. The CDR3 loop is CASSLAGDYEQYF. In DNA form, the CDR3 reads TGTGCCAGCAGCTTAGCAGGGGACTACGAGCAGTACTTC.

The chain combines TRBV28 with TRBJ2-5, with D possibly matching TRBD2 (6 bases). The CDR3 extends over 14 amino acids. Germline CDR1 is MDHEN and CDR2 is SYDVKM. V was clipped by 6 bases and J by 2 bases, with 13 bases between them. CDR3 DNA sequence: TGTGCCAGCAGCCAACCGGGGGTACAAGAGACCCAGTACTTC. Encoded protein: CASSQPGVQETQYF.

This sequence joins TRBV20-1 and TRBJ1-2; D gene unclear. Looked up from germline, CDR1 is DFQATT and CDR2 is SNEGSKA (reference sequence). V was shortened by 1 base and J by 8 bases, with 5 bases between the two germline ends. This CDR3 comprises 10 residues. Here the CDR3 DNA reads TGCAGTGCTAGAGTTGGCGGCTACACCTTC. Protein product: CSARVGGYTF.

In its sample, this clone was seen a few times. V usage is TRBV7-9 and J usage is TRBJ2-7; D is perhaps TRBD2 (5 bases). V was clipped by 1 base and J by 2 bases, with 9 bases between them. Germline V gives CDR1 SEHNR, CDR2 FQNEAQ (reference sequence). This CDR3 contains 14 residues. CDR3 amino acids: CASSLGTVTYEQYF. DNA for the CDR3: TGTGCCAGCAGCTTAGGGACTGTCACCTACGAGCAGTACTTC. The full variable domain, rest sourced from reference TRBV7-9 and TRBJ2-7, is DTGVSQNPRHKITKRGQNVTFRCDPISEHNRLYWYRQTLGQGPEFLTYFQNEAQLEKSRLLSDRFSAERPKGSFSTLEIQRTEQGDSAMYLCASSLGTVTYEQYFGPGTRLTVT.